Below, 10 T cell receptor beta chains from the same sample are listed, as sequenced in a study of control samples from healthy donors and cancer patients. TCRdb's table, derived via immunoSEQ multiplex PCR, lists solely in-frame clones and lacks some. Of over 100,000 clones listed, around 93% were seen once; the top ten hold around 2.1%. Sequenced sample: blood. All receptors come from a woman in her fifties or sixties in good health.

The chain links TRBV11-2 to TRBJ2-7; TRBD2 might be the D (7 bases). There are 14 residues in the CDR3. CDR1 is SGHAT and CDR2 is FQNNGV in the germline V gene. Trimming stripped 1 base from V and 7 bases from J, with 14 bases between. CDR3 nucleotide sequence: TGTGCCAGCAGCTTAGCTAGGACAGCGGGGGAGCAGTACTTC. Amino acids: CASSLARTAGEQYF.

The gene calls are TRBV28 and TRBJ2-7, with TRBD1 as a possible D gene (5 bases). From germline, CDR1 is MDHEN and CDR2 SYDVKM. The CDR3 is 13 amino acids. Trimming removed 5 bases from V and 2 bases from J, with 10 bases in between. The DNA for the CDR3 is TGTGCCAGCAGTCAGGGATCTACCTACGAGCAGTACTTC. It encodes CASSQGSTYEQYF.

The chain has TRBV30 and TRBJ2-3; 11 bases are a match to TRBD2. Germline trimming cut 4 bases from V and 6 bases from J; bases unmatched to any gene: 9. CDR1 and CDR2 (germline): GTSNPN, SVGIG (reference sequence). CDR3 size: 15 residues. The CDR3 loop reads CAWTSSGGAVDTQYF. The CDR3 DNA follows: TGTGCCTGGACTAGTAGCGGGGGGGCTGTCGATACGCAGTATTTT.

J is TRBJ1-3 and V is TRBV5-6, with a weak D call TRBD1 (5 bases). CDR1 is SGHDT, CDR2 YYEEEE, per germline. The CDR3 is made up of 14 amino acids. The ends were cut back, 2 bases at V and 2 bases at J, with 8 bases in the middle. The CDR3 DNA sequence: TGTGCCAGCAGCTTACAGGATCCTGGAAACACCATATATTTT. This translates into CASSLQDPGNTIYF.

The chain couples TRBV10-1 to TRBJ2-2; no firm D call. The CDR3 is made up of 13 amino acids. The V end lost 7 bases, the J end lost 7 bases, and 13 bases lay between the germline ends. Germline CDR1 and CDR2: WNHNN and SYGVQD (reference sequence). The DNA of the CDR3 is TGCGCCAGCAATTCAGACGCAATCGGGGAGCTGTTTTTT. Its protein is CASNSDAIGELFF.

The chain joins TRBV7-6 to TRBJ2-7, with 7 bases that match TRBD2. Trimming at V came to 5 bases and at J to 6 bases, leaving 13 bases not matched to a gene. Looked up from germline, CDR1 is SGHVS and CDR2 is FNYEAQ. The CDR3 is 15 amino acids. DNA for the CDR3: TGTGCCAGCAGCCCTAGCGCCGGGACGGGGGGCGAGCAGTACTTC. Protein: CASSPSAGTGGEQYF.

The chain uses TRBV6-5 and TRBJ1-5; D gene unclear. V lost 6 bases and J 4 bases, leaving 16 bases between the germline ends. The CDR3 spans 15 residues. The germline CDR1 and CDR2 sequences are MNHEY and SVGAGI. In DNA form, the CDR3 reads TGTGCCAGCAGAGGCTCCGTTCTAGAGAATCAGCCCCAGCATTTT. Translation gives CASRGSVLENQPQHF.

The CDR3 DNA is TGCGCCAGCAGCTTGGGGGACAGCCTTAATGAAAAACTGTTTTTT. Its protein is CASSLGDSLNEKLFF. The rearrangement joins TRBV5-1 to TRBJ1-4; TRBD1 aligns across 7 bases. Losses at the gene ends were 0 bases for V and 4 bases for J; bases not matched to a gene: 3. The CDR3 is made up of 15 amino acids. CDR1 SGHRS and CDR2 YFSETQ come from the germline V gene.

The rearrangement uses TRBV7-6 and TRBJ2-2; D is possibly TRBD2 (6 bases). This CDR3 region has 17 residues. V was shortened by 6 bases and J by 3 bases, with 20 bases between the two germline ends. Germline assignment: CDR1 SGHVS and CDR2 FNYEAQ. The CDR3 spells CASSLAVGGFYTGELFF. CDR3 sequence (DNA): TGTGCCAGCAGTCTTGCTGTTGGGGGGTTCTACACCGGGGAGCTGTTTTTT.

The rearrangement links TRBV11-2 to TRBJ1-1; possible D gene TRBD1, 5 bases. CDR1 is SGHAT and CDR2 is FQNNGV in the germline V gene. The CDR3 consists of 14 residues. V lost 1 base and J lost 4, with 10 bases in between. The CDR3 DNA reads as TGTGCCAGCAGCTTAGGAGCAGGGAGCACTGAAGCTTTCTTT. The encoded protein is CASSLGAGSTEAFF.